This T cell receptor (beta chain) was sequenced during a study of blood T cell repertoires in COVID-19. Study-wide background: Both acute and convalescent COVID-19 samples were obtained from the United States, Italy and Spain. Nucleic acid was either cDNA or gDNA, and it came from T cells, B-cell-depleted T cells, or PBMCs.

Under the authors' procedure: Reference gene primer amplification yielded estimated nucleated cell counts. TCRdb's copy holds only in-frame clones and misses some; the assay was immunoSEQ multiplex PCR. The D gene and trimming were derived from the DNA, and the V and J assignments and clone size from that table. In the table there are approximately 250,000 clones, roughly 90% of which are singletons. The clonotype originates from a man between 40 and 49 years old who had been exposed to COVID-19. Material for sequencing was PBMCs or T cells enriched from blood (not recorded which).

CDR3 region: CASSFGEAGGIYEQYF. The DNA of the CDR3 is TGTGCCAGCAGCTTTGGAGAGGCGGGAGGAATCTACGAGCAGTACTTC. The rearrangement uses TRBV7-3 and TRBJ2-7; 8 nucleotides line up with TRBD2. The CDR3 loop spans 16 amino acids. Looked up from germline, CDR1 is SGHTA and CDR2 is FQGTGA. With 3 bases clipped from V and 3 bases from J, the junction kept 10 bases outside the gene matches.